A selection of T cell receptor beta chains follows, all from one sample in a study of blood T cell repertoires in COVID-19. Libraries were prepared by immunoSEQ multiplex PCR; TCRdb keeps only in-frame clonotypes and omits some of them. The sample carries roughly 100,000 clones, just under 85% recorded once. Material: peripheral blood. Source of these receptors: a man between 65 and 85 years old with acute or convalescent COVID-19. CDR3s include the opening cysteine and the closing phenylalanine or tryptophan. Clone size is shown for a subset of rows, as once, few, many or a class of expanded clone.

J: TRBJ2-5; size: .; V: TRBV28; CDR3: CASRFRGADQETQYF
J: TRBJ2-1; size: .; V: TRBV30; CDR3: CAWTDRRDNEQFF
J: TRBJ1-6; size: .; V: TRBV19; CDR3: CATRDRGKYSPLHF
J: TRBJ2-2; size: .; V: TRBV19; CDR3: CASSKTGIGELFF
J: TRBJ2-7; size: .; V: TRBV25-1; CDR3: CASSERDSTYEQYF
J: TRBJ1-2; size: .; V: TRBV24-1; CDR3: CATSDLYISNYGYTF
J: TRBJ2-3; size: .; V: TRBV9; CDR3: CASSVSGNTDTQYF
J: TRBJ1-2; size: few; V: TRBV13; CDR3: CASSLADKQLGYTF
J: TRBJ1-1; size: .; V: TRBV7-2; CDR3: CASSLTQGRITEAFF
J: TRBJ1-2; size: .; V: TRBV28; CDR3: CASSLLPQGASGYTF
J: TRBJ2-1; size: .; V: TRBV5-1; CDR3: CASSLVTSGLGEQFF
J: TRBJ2-7; size: few; V: TRBV5-4; CDR3: CASSLAAGPREQYF
J: TRBJ2-1; size: .; V: TRBV11-2; CDR3: CASSLVLGQGAIEQFF
J: TRBJ2-7; size: few; V: TRBV2; CDR3: CASSYRGLGSYEQYF
J: TRBJ1-3; size: .; V: TRBV6-5; CDR3: CASSPRGLGNTIYF
J: TRBJ1-2; size: .; V: TRBV3-1/TRBV3-2; CDR3: CASSRGQFYGYTF
J: TRBJ1-5; size: .; V: TRBV6-5; CDR3: CASSSSDRGNNQPQHF
J: TRBJ2-2; size: .; V: TRBV7-8; CDR3: CASSRDGMNTGELFF
J: TRBJ2-3; size: .; V: TRBV7-2; CDR3: CASSPNRGSTDTQYF
J: TRBJ2-5; size: .; V: TRBV7-8; CDR3: CASSLRQGQYF
J: TRBJ2-2; size: .; V: TRBV10-2; CDR3: CASKQGSATGELFF
J: TRBJ2-2; size: .; V: TRBV6-2/TRBV6-3; CDR3: CASSFGGEVLFF
J: TRBJ2-3; size: .; V: TRBV7-3; CDR3: CASSRDSSSTDTQYF
J: TRBJ2-3; size: many; V: TRBV4-2; CDR3: CASSPRPDGIGTDTQYF
J: TRBJ1-1; size: .; V: TRBV30; CDR3: CAWSDSPWSEAFF
J: TRBJ1-5; size: .; V: TRBV19; CDR3: CASHGRLGQPQHF
J: TRBJ1-4; size: .; V: TRBV30; CDR3: CAWRGPYNEKLFF
J: TRBJ2-7; size: .; V: TRBV9; CDR3: CASSASTSGSSYEQYF
J: TRBJ2-1; size: .; V: TRBV28; CDR3: CASSFRESGNEQFF
J: TRBJ1-1; size: .; V: TRBV27; CDR3: CASSRRQGGLAFTEAFF
J: TRBJ2-7; size: .; V: TRBV2; CDR3: CASTGRRGGEQYF
J: TRBJ2-3; size: .; V: TRBV5-6; CDR3: CASSSASGSTDTQYF
J: TRBJ2-1; size: many; V: TRBV29-1; CDR3: CSVEGRRTSGTHNEQFF
J: TRBJ2-3; size: .; V: TRBV18; CDR3: CASSSLHLTSGRGDTQYF